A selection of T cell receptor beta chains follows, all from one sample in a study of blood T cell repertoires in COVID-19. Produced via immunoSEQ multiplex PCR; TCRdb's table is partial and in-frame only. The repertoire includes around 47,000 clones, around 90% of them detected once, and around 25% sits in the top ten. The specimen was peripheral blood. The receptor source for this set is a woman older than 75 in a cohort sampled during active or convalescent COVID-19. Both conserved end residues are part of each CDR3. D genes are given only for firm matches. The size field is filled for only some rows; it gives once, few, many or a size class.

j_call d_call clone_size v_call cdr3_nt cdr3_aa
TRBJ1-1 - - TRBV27 TGTGCCAGCAGTCGGGCGGGGAACACTGAAGCTTTCTTT CASSRAGNTEAFF
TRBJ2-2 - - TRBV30 TGTGCCTCACGCGGAGGGAACACCGGGGAGCTGTTTTTT CASRGGNTGELFF
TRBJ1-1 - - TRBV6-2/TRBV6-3 TGTGCCAGCAGTTACCTCGGGAGCACTGAAGCTTTCTTT CASSYLGSTEAFF
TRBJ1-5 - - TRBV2 TGTGCCAGCACTCAGGGGAGCAATCAGCCCCAGCATTTT CASTQGSNQPQHF
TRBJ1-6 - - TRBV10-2 TGCGCCAGCAGTGAGGGACTGATAAATTCACCCCTCCACTTT CASSEGLINSPLHF
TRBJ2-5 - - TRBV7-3 TGTGCCAGCAGCTCAAGTCCGGGGGAGACCCAGTACTTC CASSSSPGETQYF
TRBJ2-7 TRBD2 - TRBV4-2 TGTGCCAGCAGCCAAGATTCAAGCGGGAAGACCTACGAGCAGTACTTC CASSQDSSGKTYEQYF
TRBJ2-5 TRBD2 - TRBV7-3 TGTGCCAGCAGCTCCGGACTAGCCGGAGAGACCCAGTACTTC CASSSGLAGETQYF
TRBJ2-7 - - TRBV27 TGTGCCAGCAGTTTAACTCGGAGGGGAACGGGCTCCTACGAGCAGTACTTC CASSLTRRGTGSYEQYF
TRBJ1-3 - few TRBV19 TGTGCCAGTAGCCCGGGAGGACTCCACTCTGGAAACACCATATATTTT CASSPGGLHSGNTIYF
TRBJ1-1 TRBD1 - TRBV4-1 TGCGCCAGCAGCCAGAGGACAGGGTTGAACACTGAAGCTTTCTTT CASSQRTGLNTEAFF
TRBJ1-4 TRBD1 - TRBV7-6 TGTGCCAGCAGCGCCCGGGACAGAGCAACTAATGAAAAACTGTTTTTT CASSARDRATNEKLFF
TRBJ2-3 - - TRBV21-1 TGTGCCAGCACCGAGGGGGACCCCGGGACGATCACAGATACGCAGTATTTT CASTEGDPGTITDTQYF
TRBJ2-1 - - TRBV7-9 TGTGCCAGCAGCTCTCAACTAGGCAGCTCCTACAATGAGCAGTTCTTC CASSSQLGSSYNEQFF
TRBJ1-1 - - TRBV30 TGTGCCTGGAGTGTATCCCAGGGCACTGAAGCTTTCTTT CAWSVSQGTEAFF
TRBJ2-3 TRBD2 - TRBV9 TGTGCCAGCAGCGTAGATCCTAGCGGGGGCTCGGGTACGCAGTATTTT CASSVDPSGGSGTQYF
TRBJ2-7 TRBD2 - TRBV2 TGTGCCAGCAAAGGACTAGCGGGAGCAGAAGAGCAGTACTTC CASKGLAGAEEQYF
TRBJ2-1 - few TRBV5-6 TGTGCCAGCAGCTTGGAGCTAGATGAGCAGTTCTTC CASSLELDEQFF
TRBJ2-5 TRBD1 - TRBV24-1 TGTGCCACCAGTGACTCACACCGGACAGGGAAGGAGACCCAGTACTTC CATSDSHRTGKETQYF
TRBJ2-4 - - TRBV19 TGTGCCAGTAGGGGACACGCCAAAAACATTCAGTACTTC CASRGHAKNIQYF
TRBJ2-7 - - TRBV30 TGTGCCTGCCGAGGGTTAGGGGAGCAGTACTTC CACRGLGEQYF
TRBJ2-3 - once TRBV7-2 TGTGCCAGCAGCTTAGGACTAGGCGGCACAGATACGCAGTATTTT CASSLGLGGTDTQYF
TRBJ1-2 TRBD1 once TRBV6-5 TGTGCCAGCAGTTACTCGCGCAGGGGGACTAACTATGGCTACACCTTC CASSYSRRGTNYGYTF
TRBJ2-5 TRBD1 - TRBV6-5 TGTGCCAGCAGATCCGGACAGGGTATGGGTACCCAGTACTTC CASRSGQGMGTQYF
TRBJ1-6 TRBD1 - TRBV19 TGTGCCAGTAGTGCACGACAGGGGTATTCACCCCTCCACTTT CASSARQGYSPLHF
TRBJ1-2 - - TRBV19 TGTGCCAGTAGTGTATACAGGGTAGGCTACACCTTC CASSVYRVGYTF
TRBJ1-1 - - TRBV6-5 TGTGCCAGCAGTTACTCGATCGGTGCGAACACTGAAGCTTTCTTT CASSYSIGANTEAFF
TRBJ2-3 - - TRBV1 TGCACCAGCAGCCAAGATCATAATAGCGGGAGCAGCGCAGATACGCAGTATTTT CTSSQDHNSGSSADTQYF
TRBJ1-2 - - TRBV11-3 TGTGCCAGCAGCGTACGACAGTTTTATGGCTACACCTTC CASSVRQFYGYTF
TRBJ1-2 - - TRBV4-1 TGCGCCAGCAGCCAAAGTACACAGGGAAACTATGGCTACACCTTC CASSQSTQGNYGYTF
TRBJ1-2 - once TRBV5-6 TGTGCCAGCAGCCCGATTAGGGGGTCCAGGTTCTATGGCTACACCTTC CASSPIRGSRFYGYTF
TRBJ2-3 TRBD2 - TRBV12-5 TGTGCTAGTGGCACGAGGCGGGGGGACACAGATACGCAGTATTTT CASGTRRGDTDTQYF
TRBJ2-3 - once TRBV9 TGTGCCAGCAGCGGTAAAGATACGCAGTATTTT CASSGKDTQYF
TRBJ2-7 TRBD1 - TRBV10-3 TGTGCCATCAGTGGGGCGGACAGGGGGGCCGAGCAGTACTTC CAISGADRGAEQYF
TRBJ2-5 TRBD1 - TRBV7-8 TGTGCCAGCAGCGCCACAGGGGTGGAGACCCAGTACTTC CASSATGVETQYF
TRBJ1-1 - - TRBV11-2 TGTGCCAGCAGCTTATCGGGTGGGAGCACTGAAGCTTTCTTT CASSLSGGSTEAFF
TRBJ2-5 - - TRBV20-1 TGCAGGGCGGGGGCTTGGGAGACCCAGTACTTC CRAGAWETQYF
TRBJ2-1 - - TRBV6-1 TGTGCCAGCAGTGAAAGTACGAATAGAAATGAGCAGTTCTTC CASSESTNRNEQFF
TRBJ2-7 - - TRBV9 TGTGCCAGCAGCGTAGCCGAACGGTCGAATTACGAGCAGTACTTC CASSVAERSNYEQYF
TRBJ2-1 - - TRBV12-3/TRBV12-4 TGTGCCAGCAGCCCGAGGTACAATGAGCAGTTCTTC CASSPRYNEQFF
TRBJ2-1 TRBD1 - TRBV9 TGTGCCAGCAGCCCCTTCGGGACAGGGTCTAACAATGAGCAGTTCTTC CASSPFGTGSNNEQFF
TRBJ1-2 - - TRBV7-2 TGTGCCAGCAGCCCGGTTATTAGCAACTATGGCTACACCTTC CASSPVISNYGYTF
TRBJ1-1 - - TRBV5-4 TGTGCCAGCAGCTTGCGGGATGCCACTGAAGCTTTCTTT CASSLRDATEAFF
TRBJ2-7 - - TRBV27 TGTGCCAGCAGTTTAAGCAGGAATACCTACGAGCAGTACTTC CASSLSRNTYEQYF
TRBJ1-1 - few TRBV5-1 TGCGCCAGCATCGAAAGTGCGGCGAACACTGAAGCTTTCTTT CASIESAANTEAFF
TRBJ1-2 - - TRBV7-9 TGTGCCAGCAGCTTAGCTTCGACAGGCGGCTACACCTTC CASSLASTGGYTF
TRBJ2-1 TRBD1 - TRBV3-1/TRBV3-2 TGTGCCAGCAGCCACAGGGACAGGGGGACGAATGAGCAGTTCTTC CASSHRDRGTNEQFF
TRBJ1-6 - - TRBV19 TGTGCCAGTAAGCGGCAGATCTCCTATAATTCACCCCTCCACTTT CASKRQISYNSPLHF
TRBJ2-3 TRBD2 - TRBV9 TGTGCCAGCAGCGCCGGACTAGGATCAGATACGCAGTATTTT CASSAGLGSDTQYF
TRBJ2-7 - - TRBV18 TGTGCCAGCGCGAGGTCCTACGAGCAGTACTTC CASARSYEQYF
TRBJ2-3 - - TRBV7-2 TGTGCCAGCAGCTTATCGACTGCACGGGATACGCAGTATTTT CASSLSTARDTQYF
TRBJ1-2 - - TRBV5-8 TGTGCCAGCAGGTCCGGGTTCGATAACTATGGCTACACCTTC CASRSGFDNYGYTF
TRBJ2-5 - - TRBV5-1 TGCGCCAGCAGCTTGGACGGGGGTGGTCAAGAGACCCAGTACTTC CASSLDGGGQETQYF
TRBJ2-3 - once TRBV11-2 TGTGCCAGCAGCTTTAGTCGGTCCGCAGATACGCAGTATTTT CASSFSRSADTQYF
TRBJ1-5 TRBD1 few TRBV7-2 TGTGCCAGCAGCTTAGCCGGACAGGGAGGAGGACAGCCCCAGCATTTT CASSLAGQGGGQPQHF